The clone carrying this T cell receptor (beta chain) appeared many times. Amplified regions were TCR beta CDR3 sequences from RNA transcripts. An initial round of RT-PCR targeting the TCR CDR3 relied on the HTBI primer set. TCRdb reprocessed the multiplex PCR reads via MiXCR and lists one record per CDR3 protein. The profile shows fewer than 400,000 distinct CDR3 sequences, approximately 15% of them singletons. The record originates from a study of T cells in Graves' hyperthyroidism and ophthalmopathy. CDR1 MNHEY and CDR2 SVGAGI come from the germline V gene. Trimming shortened V by 4 bases and J by 9 bases, and 15 bases separated the two germline ends. The CDR3 runs to 13 residues.

V usage is TRBV6-5 and J usage is TRBJ1-1; D call uncertain. The receptor was isolated from a man aged 25 to 45 with Graves' hyperthyroidism. Sequenced: blood. The CDR3: CASSLGQARQAFF. The CDR3 nucleotides are TGTGCCAGCAGTTTGGGTCAGGCACGCCAAGCTTTCTTT.